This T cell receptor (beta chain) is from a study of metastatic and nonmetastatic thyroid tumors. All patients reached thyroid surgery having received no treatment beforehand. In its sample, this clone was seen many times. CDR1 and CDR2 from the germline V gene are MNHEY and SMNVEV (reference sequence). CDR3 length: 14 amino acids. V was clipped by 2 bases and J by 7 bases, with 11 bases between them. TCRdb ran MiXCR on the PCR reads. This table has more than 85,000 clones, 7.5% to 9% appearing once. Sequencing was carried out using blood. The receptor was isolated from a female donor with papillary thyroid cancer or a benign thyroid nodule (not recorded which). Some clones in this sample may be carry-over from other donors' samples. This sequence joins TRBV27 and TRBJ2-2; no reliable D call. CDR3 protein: CASSLGPMGGELFF. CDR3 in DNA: TGTGCCAGCAGTTTAGGCCCTATGGGCGGGGAGCTGTTTTTT.